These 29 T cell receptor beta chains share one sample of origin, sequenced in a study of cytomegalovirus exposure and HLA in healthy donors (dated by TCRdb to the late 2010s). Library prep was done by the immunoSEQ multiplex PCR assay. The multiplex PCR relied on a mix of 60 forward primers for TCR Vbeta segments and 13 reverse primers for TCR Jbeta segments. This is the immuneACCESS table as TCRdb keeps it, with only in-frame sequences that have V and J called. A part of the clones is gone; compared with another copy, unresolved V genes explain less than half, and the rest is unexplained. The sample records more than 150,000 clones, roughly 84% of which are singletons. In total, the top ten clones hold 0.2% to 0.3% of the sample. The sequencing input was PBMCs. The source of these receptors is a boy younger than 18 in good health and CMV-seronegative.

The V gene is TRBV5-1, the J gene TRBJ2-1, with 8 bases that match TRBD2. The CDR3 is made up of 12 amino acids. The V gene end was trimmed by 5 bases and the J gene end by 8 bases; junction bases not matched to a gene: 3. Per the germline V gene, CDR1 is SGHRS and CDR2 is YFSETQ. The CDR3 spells CASRLAVDEQFF. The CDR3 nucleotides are TGCGCCAGCAGACTAGCGGTGGATGAGCAGTTCTTC.

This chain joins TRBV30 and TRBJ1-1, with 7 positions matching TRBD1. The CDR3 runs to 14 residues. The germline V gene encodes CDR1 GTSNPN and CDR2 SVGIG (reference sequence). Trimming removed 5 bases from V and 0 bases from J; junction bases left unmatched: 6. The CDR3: CAWVDRAMNTEAFF. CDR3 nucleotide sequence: TGTGCCTGGGTAGACAGGGCGATGAACACTGAAGCTTTCTTT.

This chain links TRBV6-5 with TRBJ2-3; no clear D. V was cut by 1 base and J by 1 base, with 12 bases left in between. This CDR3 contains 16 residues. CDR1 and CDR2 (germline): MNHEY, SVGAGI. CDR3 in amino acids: CASSYYFAMGTDTQYF. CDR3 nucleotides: TGTGCCAGCAGTTACTATTTCGCGATGGGCACAGATACGCAGTATTTT.

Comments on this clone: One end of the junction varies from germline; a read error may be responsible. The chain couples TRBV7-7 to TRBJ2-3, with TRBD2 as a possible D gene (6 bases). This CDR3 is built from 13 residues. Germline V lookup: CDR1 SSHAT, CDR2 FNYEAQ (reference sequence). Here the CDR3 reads CASSSRLDDTQYF. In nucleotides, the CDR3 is TGTGCTAGCAGCTCCCGACTAGACGATACGCAGTATTTT.

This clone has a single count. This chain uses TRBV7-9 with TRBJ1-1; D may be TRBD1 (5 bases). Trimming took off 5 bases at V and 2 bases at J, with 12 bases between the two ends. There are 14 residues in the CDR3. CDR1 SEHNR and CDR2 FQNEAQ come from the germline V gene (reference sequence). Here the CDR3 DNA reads TGTGCCAGCAGCGGCGGGGGGTCCAACACTGAAGCTTTCTTT. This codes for CASSGGGSNTEAFF.

In nucleotides, the CDR3 is TGTGCCATCAGTGACCAGGGGAAGGTTTCACCCCTCCACTTT. Translation gives CAISDQGKVSPLHF. This chain joins TRBV10-3 and TRBJ1-6; D is perhaps TRBD1 (6 bases). The CDR3 contains 14 residues. The ends were cut back, 3 bases at V and 9 bases at J, with 12 bases in the middle. Germline CDR1 is ENHRY and CDR2 is SYGVKD.

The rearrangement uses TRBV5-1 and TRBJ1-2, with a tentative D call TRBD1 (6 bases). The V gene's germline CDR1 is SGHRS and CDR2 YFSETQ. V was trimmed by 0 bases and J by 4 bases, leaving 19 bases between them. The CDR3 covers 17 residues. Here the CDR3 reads CASSLVPLDRLSYGYTF. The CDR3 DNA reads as TGCGCCAGCAGCTTGGTACCCCTGGACAGACTCTCCTATGGCTACACCTTC.

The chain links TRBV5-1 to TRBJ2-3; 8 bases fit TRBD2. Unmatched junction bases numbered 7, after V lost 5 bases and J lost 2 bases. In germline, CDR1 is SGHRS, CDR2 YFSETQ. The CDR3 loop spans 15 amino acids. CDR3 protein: CASRTGLAHTDTQYF. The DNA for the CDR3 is TGCGCCAGCAGAACAGGACTAGCTCACACAGATACGCAGTATTTT. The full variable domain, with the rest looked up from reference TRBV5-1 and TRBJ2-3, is KAGVTQTPRYLIKTRGQQVTLSCSPISGHRSVSWYQQTPGQGLQFLFEYFSETQRNKGNFPGRFSGRQFSNSRSEMNVSTLELGDSALYLCASRTGLAHTDTQYFGPGTRLTVL.

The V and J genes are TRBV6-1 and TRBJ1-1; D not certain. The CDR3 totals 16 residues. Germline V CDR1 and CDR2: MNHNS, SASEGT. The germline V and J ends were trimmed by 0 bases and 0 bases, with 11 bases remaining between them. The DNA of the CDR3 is TGTGCCAGCAGTGAAGCCTTGGGGAGGATGAACACTGAAGCTTTCTTT. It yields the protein CASSEALGRMNTEAFF.

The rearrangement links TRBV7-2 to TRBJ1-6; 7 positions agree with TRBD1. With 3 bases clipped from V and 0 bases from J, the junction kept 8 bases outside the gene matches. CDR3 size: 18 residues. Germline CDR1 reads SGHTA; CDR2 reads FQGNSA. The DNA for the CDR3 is TGTGCCAGCAGCTTTAAGCAGGGGGATAGCTCCTATAATTCACCCCTCCACTTT. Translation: CASSFKQGDSSYNSPLHF. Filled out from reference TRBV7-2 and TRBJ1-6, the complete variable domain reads GAGVSQSPSNKVTEKGKDVELRCDPISGHTALYWYRQSLGQGLEFLIYFQGNSAPDKSGLPSDRFSAERTGGSVSTLTIQRTQQEDSAVYLCASSFKQGDSSYNSPLHFGNGTRLTVT.

The CDR3 DNA reads as TGTGCCAGCAGCAAAGTCAGTGGGAGGGCCCCCCGGTTGAACACTGAAGCTTTCTTT. It encodes CASSKVSGRAPRLNTEAFF. The chain links TRBV21-1 to TRBJ1-1. TRBV21-1 is designated a pseudogene. The CDR3 is 19 residues long.

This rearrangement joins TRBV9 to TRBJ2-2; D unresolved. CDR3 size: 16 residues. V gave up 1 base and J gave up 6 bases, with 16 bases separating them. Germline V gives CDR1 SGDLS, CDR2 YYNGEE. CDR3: CASSVLGQATSGELFF. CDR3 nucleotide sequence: TGTGCCAGCAGCGTATTAGGTCAGGCAACGTCCGGGGAGCTGTTTTTT. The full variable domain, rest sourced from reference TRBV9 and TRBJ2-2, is DSGVTQTPKHLITATGQRVTLRCSPRSGDLSVYWYQQSLDQGLQFLIQYYNGEERAKGNILERFSAQQFPDLHSELNLSSLELGDSALYFCASSVLGQATSGELFFGEGSRLTVL.

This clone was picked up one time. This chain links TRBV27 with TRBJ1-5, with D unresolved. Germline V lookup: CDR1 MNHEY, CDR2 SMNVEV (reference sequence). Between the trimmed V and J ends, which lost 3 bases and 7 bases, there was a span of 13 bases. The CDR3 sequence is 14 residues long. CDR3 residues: CASSLFREGQPQHF. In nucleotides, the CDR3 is TGTGCCAGCAGTTTGTTTCGGGAGGGCCAGCCCCAGCATTTT.

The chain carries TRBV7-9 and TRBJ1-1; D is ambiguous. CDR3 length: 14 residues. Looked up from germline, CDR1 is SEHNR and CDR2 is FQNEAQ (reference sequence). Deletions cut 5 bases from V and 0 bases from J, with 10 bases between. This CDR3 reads CASSHTPMNTEAFF. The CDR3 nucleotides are TGTGCCAGCAGCCATACTCCCATGAACACTGAAGCTTTCTTT.

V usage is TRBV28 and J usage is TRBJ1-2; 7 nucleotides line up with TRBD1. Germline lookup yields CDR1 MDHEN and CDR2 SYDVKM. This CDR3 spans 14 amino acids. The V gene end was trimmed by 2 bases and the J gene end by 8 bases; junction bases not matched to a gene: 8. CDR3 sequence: CASSLTRGSWGYTF. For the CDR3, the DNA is TGTGCCAGCAGTTTAACCAGGGGGTCCTGGGGCTACACCTTC.

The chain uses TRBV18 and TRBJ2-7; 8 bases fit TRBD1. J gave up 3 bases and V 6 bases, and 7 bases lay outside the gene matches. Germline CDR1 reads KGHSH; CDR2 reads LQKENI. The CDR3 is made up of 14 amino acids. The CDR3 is CASSPGTGIYEQYF. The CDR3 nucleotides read TGTGCCAGCTCCCCCGGGACAGGCATCTACGAGCAGTACTTC.

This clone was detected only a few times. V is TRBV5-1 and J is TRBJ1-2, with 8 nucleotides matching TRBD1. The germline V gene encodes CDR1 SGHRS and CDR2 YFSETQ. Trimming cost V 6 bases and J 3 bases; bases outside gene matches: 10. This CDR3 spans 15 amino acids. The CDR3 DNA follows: TGCGCCAGCAACGGGGAGTCAGGGGGCTACTATGGCTACACCTTC. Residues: CASNGESGGYYGYTF. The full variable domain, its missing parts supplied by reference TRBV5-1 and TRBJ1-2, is KAGVTQTPRYLIKTRGQQVTLSCSPISGHRSVSWYQQTPGQGLQFLFEYFSETQRNKGNFPGRFSGRQFSNSRSEMNVSTLELGDSALYLCASNGESGGYYGYTFGSGTRLTVV.

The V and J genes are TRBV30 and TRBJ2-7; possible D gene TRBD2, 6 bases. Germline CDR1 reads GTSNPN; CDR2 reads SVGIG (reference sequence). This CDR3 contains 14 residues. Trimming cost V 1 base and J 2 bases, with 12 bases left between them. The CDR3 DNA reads TGTGCCTGGAGTGCCGGGGGTCTGGCCTACGAGCAGTACTTC. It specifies CAWSAGGLAYEQYF.

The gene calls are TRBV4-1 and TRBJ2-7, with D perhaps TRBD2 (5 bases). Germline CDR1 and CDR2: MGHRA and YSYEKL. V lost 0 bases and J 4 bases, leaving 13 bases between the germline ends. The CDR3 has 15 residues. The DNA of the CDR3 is TGCGCCAGCAGCCAAGATCTCGGGATGTTTTACGAGCAGTACTTC. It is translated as CASSQDLGMFYEQYF.

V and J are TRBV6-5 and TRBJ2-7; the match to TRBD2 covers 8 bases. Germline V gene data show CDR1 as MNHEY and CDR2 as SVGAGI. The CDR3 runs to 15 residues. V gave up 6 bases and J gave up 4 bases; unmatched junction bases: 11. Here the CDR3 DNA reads TGTGCCAGCAGATCCGCTCAAGCGGGAGTATACGAGCAGTACTTC. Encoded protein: CASRSAQAGVYEQYF.

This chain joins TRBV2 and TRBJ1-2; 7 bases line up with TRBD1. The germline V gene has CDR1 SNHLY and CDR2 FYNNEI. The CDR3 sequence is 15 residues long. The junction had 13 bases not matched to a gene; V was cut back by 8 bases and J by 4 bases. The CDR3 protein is CASRKTGTVSYGYTF. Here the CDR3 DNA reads TGTGCCAGCCGAAAGACCGGGACAGTCTCCTATGGCTACACCTTC.

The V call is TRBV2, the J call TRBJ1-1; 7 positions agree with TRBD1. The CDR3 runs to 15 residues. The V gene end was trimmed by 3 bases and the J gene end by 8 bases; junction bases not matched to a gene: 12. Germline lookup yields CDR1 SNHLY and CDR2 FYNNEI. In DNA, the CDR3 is TGTGCCAGCAGTGATTCCACGACAGGGATGTTAGAAGCTTTCTTT. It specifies CASSDSTTGMLEAFF.

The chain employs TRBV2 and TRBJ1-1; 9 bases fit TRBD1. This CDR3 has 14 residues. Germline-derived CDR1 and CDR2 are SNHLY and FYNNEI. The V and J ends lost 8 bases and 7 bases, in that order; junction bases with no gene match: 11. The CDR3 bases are TGTGCCAGCCTTCTCGACAGGGGGGGGGTTGAAGCTTTCTTT. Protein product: CASLLDRGGVEAFF.

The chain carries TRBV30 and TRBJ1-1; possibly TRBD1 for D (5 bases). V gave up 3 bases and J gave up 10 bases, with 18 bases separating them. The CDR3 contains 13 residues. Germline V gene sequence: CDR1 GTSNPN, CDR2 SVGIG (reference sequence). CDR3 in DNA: TGTGCCTGGAGCGTATACGACTCAGGGTCAGCTTTCTTT. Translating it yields CAWSVYDSGSAFF.

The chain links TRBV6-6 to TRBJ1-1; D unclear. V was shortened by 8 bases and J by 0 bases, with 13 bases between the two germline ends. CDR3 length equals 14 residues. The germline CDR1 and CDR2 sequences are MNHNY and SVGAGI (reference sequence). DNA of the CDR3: TGTGCCAGCGGCCGGGGTAAGGTGAACACTGAAGCTTTCTTT. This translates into CASGRGKVNTEAFF.

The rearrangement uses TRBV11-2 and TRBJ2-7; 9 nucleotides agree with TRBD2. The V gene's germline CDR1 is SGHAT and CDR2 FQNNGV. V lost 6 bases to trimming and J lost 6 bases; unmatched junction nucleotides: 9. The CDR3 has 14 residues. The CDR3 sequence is CASRSTGTSIEQYF. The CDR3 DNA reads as TGTGCCAGCAGATCGACCGGGACTAGCATCGAGCAGTACTTC.

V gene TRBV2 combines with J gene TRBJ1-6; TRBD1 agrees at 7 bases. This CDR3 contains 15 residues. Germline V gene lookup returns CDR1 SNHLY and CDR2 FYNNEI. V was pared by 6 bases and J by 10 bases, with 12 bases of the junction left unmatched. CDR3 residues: CASRPNTGERSPLHF. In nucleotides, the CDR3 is TGTGCCAGCAGACCAAATACAGGGGAGAGGTCACCCCTCCACTTT.

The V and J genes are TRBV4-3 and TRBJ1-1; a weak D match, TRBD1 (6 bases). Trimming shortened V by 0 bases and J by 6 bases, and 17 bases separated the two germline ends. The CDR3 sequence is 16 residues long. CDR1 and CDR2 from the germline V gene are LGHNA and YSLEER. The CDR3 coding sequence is TGCGCCAGCAGCCAAGATCTGGGACAACTAATCCCTGAAGCTTTCTTT. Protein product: CASSQDLGQLIPEAFF.

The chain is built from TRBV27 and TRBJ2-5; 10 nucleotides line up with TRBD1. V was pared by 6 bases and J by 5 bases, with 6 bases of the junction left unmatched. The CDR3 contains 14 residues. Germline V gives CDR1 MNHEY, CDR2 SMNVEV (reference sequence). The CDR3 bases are TGTGCCAGCAGCTCTACGACAGGGGGCGAGACCCAGTACTTC. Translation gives CASSSTTGGETQYF.